The following is a TCR beta chain sequence with its context. The source of the sample is a study of cytomegalovirus exposure and HLA in healthy donors. The PCR made use of 60 Vbeta and 13 Jbeta primers. Here immunoSEQ multiplex PCR was the method, and the copy in TCRdb shows in-frame clones only, minus some. Among 75,000 to 90,000 clones listed, roughly 80% were seen once. The germline gives CDR1 MDHEN, CDR2 SYDVKM. V shed 2 bases and J shed 8 bases, with 15 bases lying between them. This CDR3 comprises 14 residues. The clonotype comes from a man in his fifties in good health and CMV-seronegative. V and J are TRBV28 and TRBJ1-2; weak D call: TRBD1 (5 bases). The source material was PBMCs. The CDR3 region is CASSLLQDGGGYTF. CDR3 DNA: TGTGCCAGCAGTTTACTACAGGATGGGGGGGGCTACACCTTC.